This T cell receptor (beta chain) derives from a study of cytomegalovirus exposure and HLA in healthy donors. Looking at the study overall: Most donors, roughly 84% of 398 genotyped, fell in the Caucasian-associated ancestry cluster. Study conclusions and caveats: Trimming of TCR beta V- and J-genes showed a link, identified in a later analysis, to a missense DCLRE1C variant.

As to this clone: Its antigen is still unknown.

There are 16 residues in the CDR3. Germline lookup yields CDR1 SGHTA and CDR2 FQGNSA. Trimming removed 5 bases from V and 3 bases from J; junction bases left unmatched: 9. PCR amplification relied on 60 Vbeta primers (plus 13 Jbeta primers). The method was immunoSEQ multiplex PCR; TCRdb's version includes in-frame clones alone and lacks a portion of them. The sample has fewer than 200,000 clones, around 88% seen once. The specimen was PBMCs. The V call is TRBV7-2, the J call TRBJ2-3; TRBD1 aligns across 9 bases. The sequence came from a man in his forties or fifties in good health and CMV-seropositive. The CDR3 DNA sequence: TGTGCCAGCAGCCGGCGCACAGGGGGCGCGACAGATACGCAGTATTTT. Translation gives CASSRRTGGATDTQYF.